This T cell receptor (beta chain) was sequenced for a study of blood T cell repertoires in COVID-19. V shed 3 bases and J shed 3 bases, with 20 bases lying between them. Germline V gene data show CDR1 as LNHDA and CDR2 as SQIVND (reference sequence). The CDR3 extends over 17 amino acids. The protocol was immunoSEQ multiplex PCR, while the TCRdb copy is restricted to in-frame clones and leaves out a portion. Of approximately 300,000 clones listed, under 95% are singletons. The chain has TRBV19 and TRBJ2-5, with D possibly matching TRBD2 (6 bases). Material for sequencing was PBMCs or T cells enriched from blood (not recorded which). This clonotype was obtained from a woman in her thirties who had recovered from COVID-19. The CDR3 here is CASSIYGTGEIKETQYF. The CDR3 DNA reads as TGTGCCAGTAGTATTTACGGGACTGGTGAGATCAAAGAGACCCAGTACTTC.